Listed here is a single T cell receptor beta chain. The antigen is unknown. The data are from a study of T cell repertoires in cytomegalovirus infection. Across the whole study: In public TCR beta signatures, there were indications of both CMV infection and matching HLA type.

Study findings and constraints: Cumulative public TCR beta family frequency identified carriers of CMV plus the relevant HLA.

TCRdb analysed the reads with MiXCR anew, one entry per CDR3 protein. The table has 650,000 to 850,000 distinct CDR3 sequences, almost 30% seen once; the top ten hold less than 15%. Trimming removed 2 bases from V and 9 bases from J; junction bases left unmatched: 6. CDR3 size: 15 residues. Germline-derived CDR1 and CDR2 are MNHEY and SMNVEV (reference sequence). This receptor was taken from a human donor in good health (CMV status not recorded). Some clones in this sample may be carry-over from other donors' samples. Specimen: cultured CD8+ T cells from PBMCs, collected from culture after CMV antigen stimulation. The chain couples TRBV27 to TRBJ2-1; 11 bases are a match to TRBD2. Here the CDR3 reads CASSLVAGGMGEQFF. The CDR3 DNA is TGTGCCAGCAGTTTAGTAGCGGGGGGGATGGGTGAGCAGTTCTTC.